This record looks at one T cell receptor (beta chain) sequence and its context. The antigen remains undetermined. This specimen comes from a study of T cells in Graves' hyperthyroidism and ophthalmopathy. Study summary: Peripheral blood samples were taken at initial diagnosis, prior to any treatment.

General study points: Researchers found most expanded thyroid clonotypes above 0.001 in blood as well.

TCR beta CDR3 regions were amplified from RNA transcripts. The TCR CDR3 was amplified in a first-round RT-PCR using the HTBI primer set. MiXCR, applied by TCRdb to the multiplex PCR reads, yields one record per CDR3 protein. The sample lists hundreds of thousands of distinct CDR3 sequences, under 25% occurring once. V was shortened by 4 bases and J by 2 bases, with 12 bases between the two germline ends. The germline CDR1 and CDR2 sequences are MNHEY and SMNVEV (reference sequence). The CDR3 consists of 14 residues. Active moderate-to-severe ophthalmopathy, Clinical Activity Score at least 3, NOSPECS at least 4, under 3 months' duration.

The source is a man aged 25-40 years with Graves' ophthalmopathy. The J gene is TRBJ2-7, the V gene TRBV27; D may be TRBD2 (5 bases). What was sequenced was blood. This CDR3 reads CASSSRTSPYEQYF. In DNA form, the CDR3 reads TGTGCCAGCAGTTCCCGGACTTCCCCCTACGAGCAGTACTTC.